Listed here are 3 T cell receptor beta chains from one sample, sequenced in a study of blood T cells in healthy people across ages. Primed by a sample-barcoded 5' primer and a J-beta primer mix, a second PCR proceeded for roughly 6 to 12 cycles. MiXCR, run by TCRdb on the 5' RACE reads, gives a single entry per CDR3 protein. The sample consists of about 670,000 distinct CDR3 sequences, around 52% of them appearing once. Material for sequencing was blood. These receptors all come from a woman older than 75 in good health.

This clonotype was recorded at least ten times. CDR3 sequence reads: CASSYSTSGRFNEQFF. The CDR3 DNA reads as TGCGCCAGCAGCTACTCGACTAGCGGGAGGTTTAATGAGCAGTTCTTC. The chain employs TRBV5-1 and TRBJ2-1, with TRBD2 matching 13 bases. Germline CDR1 and CDR2: SGHRS and YFSETQ. V shed 3 bases and J 7 bases; nucleotides not matched to a gene: 7. The CDR3 runs 16 residues.

V and J are TRBV29-1 and TRBJ2-1; 11 bases are shared with TRBD2. The CDR3 has 16 residues. The germline V gene has CDR1 SQVTM and CDR2 ANQGSEA. Trimming cost V 2 bases and J 5 bases; bases outside gene matches: 8. This CDR3 is CSVESPGLAGDNEQFF. CDR3 nucleotides: TGCAGCGTTGAATCCCCAGGACTAGCGGGTGACAATGAGCAGTTCTTC.

The CDR3 DNA sequence: TGCGCCAGCAGCTTGATAGGCAGGGACGAGACCCAGTACTTC. As protein: CASSLIGRDETQYF. The rearrangement links TRBV5-1 to TRBJ2-5; D possibly uses TRBD1 or TRBD2 (5 bases each). Germline assignment: CDR1 SGHRS and CDR2 YFSETQ. V lost 1 base and J lost 5, with 12 bases in between. CDR3 length equals 14 residues. The full variable domain, rest sourced from reference TRBV5-1 and TRBJ2-5, is KAGVTQTPRYLIKTRGQQVTLSCSPISGHRSVSWYQQTPGQGLQFLFEYFSETQRNKGNFPGRFSGRQFSNSRSEMNVSTLELGDSALYLCASSLIGRDETQYFGPGTRLLVL.